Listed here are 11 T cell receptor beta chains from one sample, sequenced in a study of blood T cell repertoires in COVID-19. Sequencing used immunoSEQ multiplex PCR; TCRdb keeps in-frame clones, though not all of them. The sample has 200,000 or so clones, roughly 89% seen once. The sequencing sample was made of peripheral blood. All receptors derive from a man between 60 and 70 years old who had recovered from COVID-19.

DNA of the CDR3: TGTGCCAGCAGCCTCAGGGGGAACACTGAAGCTTTCTTT. This codes for CASSLRGNTEAFF. This sequence joins TRBV11-2 and TRBJ1-1; a possible D gene is TRBD1 (6 bases). Germline lookup yields CDR1 SGHAT and CDR2 FQNNGV. CDR3 length: 13 amino acids. V shed 5 bases and J shed 1 base, with 8 bases lying between them. The full variable domain, its missing parts supplied by reference TRBV11-2 and TRBJ1-1, is EAGVAQSPRYKIIEKRQSVAFWCNPISGHATLYWYQQILGQGPKLLIQFQNNGVVDDSQLPKDRFSAERLKGVDSTLKIQPAKLEDSAVYLCASSLRGNTEAFFGQGTRLTVV.

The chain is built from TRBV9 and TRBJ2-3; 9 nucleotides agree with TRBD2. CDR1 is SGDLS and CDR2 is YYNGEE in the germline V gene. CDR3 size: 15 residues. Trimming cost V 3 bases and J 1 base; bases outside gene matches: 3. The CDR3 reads CASSARTSGTDTQYF. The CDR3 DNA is TGTGCCAGCAGCGCTAGGACTAGCGGCACAGATACGCAGTATTTT.

The CDR3 region is CASSIRNQPQHF. The CDR3 nucleotides read TGTGCCAGTAGTATACGGAATCAGCCCCAGCATTTT. J is TRBJ1-5 and V is TRBV19; D call uncertain. There are 12 residues in the CDR3. Germline V gene sequence: CDR1 LNHDA, CDR2 SQIVND (reference sequence). Trimming shortened V by 2 bases and J by 4 bases, and 3 bases separated the two germline ends.

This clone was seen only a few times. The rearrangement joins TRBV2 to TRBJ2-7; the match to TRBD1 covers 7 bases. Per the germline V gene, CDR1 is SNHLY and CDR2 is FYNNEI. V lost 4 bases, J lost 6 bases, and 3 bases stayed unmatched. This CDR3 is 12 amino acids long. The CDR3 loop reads CASSGDSIEQYF. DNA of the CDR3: TGTGCCAGCAGTGGGGACAGCATCGAGCAGTACTTC.

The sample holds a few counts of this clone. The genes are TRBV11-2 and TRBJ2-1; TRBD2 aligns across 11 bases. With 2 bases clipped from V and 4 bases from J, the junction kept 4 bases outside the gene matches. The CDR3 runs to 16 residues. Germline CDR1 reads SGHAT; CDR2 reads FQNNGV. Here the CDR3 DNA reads TGTGCCAGCAGCTTATTGGGACTAGCGGATTACAATGAGCAGTTCTTC. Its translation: CASSLLGLADYNEQFF.

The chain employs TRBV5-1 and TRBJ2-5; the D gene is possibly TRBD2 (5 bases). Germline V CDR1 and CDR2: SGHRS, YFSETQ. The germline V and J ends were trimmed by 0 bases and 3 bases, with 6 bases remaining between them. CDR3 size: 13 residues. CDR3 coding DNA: TGCGCCAGCAGCTTGGCCGGGAAAGAGACCCAGTACTTC. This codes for CASSLAGKETQYF. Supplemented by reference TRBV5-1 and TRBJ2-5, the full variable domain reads KAGVTQTPRYLIKTRGQQVTLSCSPISGHRSVSWYQQTPGQGLQFLFEYFSETQRNKGNFPGRFSGRQFSNSRSEMNVSTLELGDSALYLCASSLAGKETQYFGPGTRLLVL.

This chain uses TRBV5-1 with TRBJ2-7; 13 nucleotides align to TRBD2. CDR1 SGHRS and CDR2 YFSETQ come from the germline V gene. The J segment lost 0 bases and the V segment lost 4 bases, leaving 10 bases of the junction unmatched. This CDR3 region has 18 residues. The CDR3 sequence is CASSIGRTSGGSSYEQYF. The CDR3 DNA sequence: TGCGCCAGCAGCATTGGGCGGACTAGCGGGGGCAGCTCCTACGAGCAGTACTTC.

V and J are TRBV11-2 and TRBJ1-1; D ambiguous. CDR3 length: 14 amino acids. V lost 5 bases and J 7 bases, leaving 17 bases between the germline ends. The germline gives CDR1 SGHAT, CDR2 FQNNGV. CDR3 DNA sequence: TGTGCCAGCAGCCAATCTCAGTTTGGCCTTGAAGCTTTCTTT. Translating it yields CASSQSQFGLEAFF.

The CDR3 spells CASITAPGVPSGELFF. CDR3 nucleotides: TGCGCCAGCATCACTGCGCCAGGGGTCCCGTCCGGGGAGCTGTTTTTT. The chain links TRBV5-1 to TRBJ2-2; possibly TRBD1 for D (6 bases). V was shortened by 6 bases and J by 6 bases, with 21 bases between the two germline ends. Germline-derived CDR1 and CDR2 are SGHRS and YFSETQ. This CDR3 region has 16 residues.

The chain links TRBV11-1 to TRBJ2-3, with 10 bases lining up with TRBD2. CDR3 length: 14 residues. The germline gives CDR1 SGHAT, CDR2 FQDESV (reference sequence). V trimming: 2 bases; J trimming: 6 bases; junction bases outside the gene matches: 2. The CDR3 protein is CASSLSGRADTQYF. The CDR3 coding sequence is TGTGCCAGCAGCTTAAGCGGGAGGGCGGATACGCAGTATTTT.

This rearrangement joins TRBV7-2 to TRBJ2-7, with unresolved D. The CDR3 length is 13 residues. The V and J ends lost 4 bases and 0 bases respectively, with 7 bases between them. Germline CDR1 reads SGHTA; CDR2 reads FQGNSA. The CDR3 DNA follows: TGTGCCAGCAGCTCCCTCGTCTCCTACGAGCAGTACTTC. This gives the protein CASSSLVSYEQYF.